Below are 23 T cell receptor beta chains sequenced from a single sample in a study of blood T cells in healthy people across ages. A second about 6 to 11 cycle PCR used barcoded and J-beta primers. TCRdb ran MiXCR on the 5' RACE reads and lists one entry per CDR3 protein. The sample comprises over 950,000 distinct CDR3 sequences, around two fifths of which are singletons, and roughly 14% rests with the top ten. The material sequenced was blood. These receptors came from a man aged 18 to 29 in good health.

The CDR3 protein is CASSQNPGDRAPNYGYTF. CDR3 sequence (DNA): TGCGCCAGCAGCCAGAATCCGGGAGACAGGGCACCTAACTATGGCTACACCTTC. The chain couples TRBV4-1 to TRBJ1-2; TRBD1 matches 7 bases. The germline V gene has CDR1 MGHRA and CDR2 YSYEKL. The CDR3 has 18 amino acids. J lost 0 bases, V lost 3 bases, and 13 bases had no gene match.

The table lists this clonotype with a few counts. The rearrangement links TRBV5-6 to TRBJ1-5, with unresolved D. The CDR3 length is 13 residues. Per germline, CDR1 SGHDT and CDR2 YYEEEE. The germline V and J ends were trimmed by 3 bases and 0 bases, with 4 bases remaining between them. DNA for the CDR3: TGTGCCAGCAGCTCCAGTAGCAATCAGCCCCAGCATTTT. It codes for CASSSSSNQPQHF.

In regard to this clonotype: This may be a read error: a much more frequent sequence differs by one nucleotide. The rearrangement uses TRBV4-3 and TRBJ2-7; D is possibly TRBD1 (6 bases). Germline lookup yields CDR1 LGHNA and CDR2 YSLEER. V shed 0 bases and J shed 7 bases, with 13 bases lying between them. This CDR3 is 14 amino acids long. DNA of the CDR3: TGCGCCAGCAGCCAAGAACGGGGACACAATGAGCAGTACTTC. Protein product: CASSQERGHNEQYF.

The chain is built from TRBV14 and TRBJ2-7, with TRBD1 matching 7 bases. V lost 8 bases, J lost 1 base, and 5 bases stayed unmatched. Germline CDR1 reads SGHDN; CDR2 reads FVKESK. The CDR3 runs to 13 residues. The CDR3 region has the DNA TGTGCCAGCTCAGACAGGGATTCCTACGAGCAGTACTTC. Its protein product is CASSDRDSYEQYF.

In DNA form, the CDR3 reads TGCAGTGCTCGCGGCGGGGGCCCCTTTCGCACAGATACGCAGTATTTT. Translated: CSARGGGPFRTDTQYF. The rearrangement joins TRBV20-1 to TRBJ2-3, with D possibly being TRBD2 (7 bases). The V and J ends lost 5 bases and 1 base respectively, with 19 bases between them. Germline CDR1 DFQATT, CDR2 SNEGSKA (reference sequence). This CDR3 has 16 residues.

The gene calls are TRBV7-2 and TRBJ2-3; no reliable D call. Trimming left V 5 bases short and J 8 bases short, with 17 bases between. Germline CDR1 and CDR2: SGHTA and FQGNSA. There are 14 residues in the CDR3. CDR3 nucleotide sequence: TGTGCCAGCAGCCAGAGGCAGACGTTAATTACGCAGTATTTT. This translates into CASSQRQTLITQYF.

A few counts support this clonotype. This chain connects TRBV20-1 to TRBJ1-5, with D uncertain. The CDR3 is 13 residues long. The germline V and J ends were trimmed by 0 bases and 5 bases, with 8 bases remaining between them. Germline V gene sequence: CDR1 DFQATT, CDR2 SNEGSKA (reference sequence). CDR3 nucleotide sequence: TGCAGTGCTAGAGACGCAGGACATCAGCCCCAGCATTTT. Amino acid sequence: CSARDAGHQPQHF.

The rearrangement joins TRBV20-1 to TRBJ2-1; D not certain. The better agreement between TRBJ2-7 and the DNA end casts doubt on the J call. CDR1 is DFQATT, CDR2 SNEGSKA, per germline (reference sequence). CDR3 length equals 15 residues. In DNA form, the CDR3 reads TGCAGTGCTAACCACCTTCAGGTCTCCTACAATGAGCAGTACTTC. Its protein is CSANHLQVSYNEQYF.

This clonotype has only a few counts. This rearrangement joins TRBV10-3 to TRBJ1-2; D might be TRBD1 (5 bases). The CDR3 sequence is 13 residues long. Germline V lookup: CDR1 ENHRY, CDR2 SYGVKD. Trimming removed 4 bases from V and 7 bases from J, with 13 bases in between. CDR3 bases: TGTGCCATCAGTGGGTCAGGGCGGTTTGGCTACACCTTC. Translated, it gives CAISGSGRFGYTF.

CDR3 bases: TGCAGTGCTAGAGCAGCGGGGGGTCCTAGTGCGAACACCGGGGAGCTGTTTTTT. Translating gives CSARAAGGPSANTGELFF. The V and J genes are TRBV20-1 and TRBJ2-2; 9 bases map to TRBD2. Germline V gene lookup returns CDR1 DFQATT and CDR2 SNEGSKA (reference sequence). The length of the CDR3 is 18 residues. Trimming removed 1 base from V and 0 bases from J; junction bases left unmatched: 9.

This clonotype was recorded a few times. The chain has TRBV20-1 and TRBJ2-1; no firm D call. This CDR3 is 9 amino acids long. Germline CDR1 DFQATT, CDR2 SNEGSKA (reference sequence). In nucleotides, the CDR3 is TGCAGAGCCTACAATGAGCAGTTCTTC. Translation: CRAYNEQFF.

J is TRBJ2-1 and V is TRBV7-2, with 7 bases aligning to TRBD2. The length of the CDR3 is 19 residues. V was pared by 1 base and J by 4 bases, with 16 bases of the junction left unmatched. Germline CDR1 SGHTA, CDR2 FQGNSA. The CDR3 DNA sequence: TGTGCCAGCAGCTTAGGGGGGGGTCTAGCGGCGGCCAAGTACAATGAGCAGTTCTTC. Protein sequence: CASSLGGGLAAAKYNEQFF.

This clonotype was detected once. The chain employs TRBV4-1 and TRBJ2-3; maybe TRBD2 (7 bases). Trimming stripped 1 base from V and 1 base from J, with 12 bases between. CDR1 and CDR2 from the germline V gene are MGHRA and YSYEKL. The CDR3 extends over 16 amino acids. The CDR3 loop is CASSQVAGARTDTQYF. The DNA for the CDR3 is TGCGCCAGCAGCCAAGTGGCGGGGGCTCGCACAGATACGCAGTATTTT.

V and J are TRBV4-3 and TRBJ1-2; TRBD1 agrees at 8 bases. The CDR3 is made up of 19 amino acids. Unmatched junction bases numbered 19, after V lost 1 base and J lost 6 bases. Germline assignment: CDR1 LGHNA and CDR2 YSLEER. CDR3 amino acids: CASSQAYQGSGQGIHGYTF. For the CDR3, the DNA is TGCGCCAGCAGCCAAGCTTATCAGGGTTCAGGACAGGGAATTCATGGCTACACCTTC.

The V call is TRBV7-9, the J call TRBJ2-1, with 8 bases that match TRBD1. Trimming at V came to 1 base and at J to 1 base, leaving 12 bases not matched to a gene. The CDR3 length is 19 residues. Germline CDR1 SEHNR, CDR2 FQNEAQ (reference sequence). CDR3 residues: CASSLGLAGGVRSYNEQFF. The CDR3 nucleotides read TGTGCCAGCAGCTTAGGGTTGGCAGGGGGCGTACGATCCTACAATGAGCAGTTCTTC.

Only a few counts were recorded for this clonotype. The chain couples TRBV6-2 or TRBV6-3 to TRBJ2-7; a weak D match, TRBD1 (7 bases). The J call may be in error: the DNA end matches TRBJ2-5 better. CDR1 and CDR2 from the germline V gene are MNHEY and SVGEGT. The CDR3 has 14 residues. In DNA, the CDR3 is TGTGCCAGCAGTTACGGATCAGGGGGGGAGACCCAGTACTTC. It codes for CASSYGSGGETQYF.

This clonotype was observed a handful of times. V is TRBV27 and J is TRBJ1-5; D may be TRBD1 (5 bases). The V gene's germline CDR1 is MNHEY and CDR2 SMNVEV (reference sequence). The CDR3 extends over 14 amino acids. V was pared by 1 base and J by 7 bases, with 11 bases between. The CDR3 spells CASSLFGEGQPQHF. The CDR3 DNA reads TGTGCCAGCAGTTTATTCGGGGAGGGGCAGCCCCAGCATTTT.

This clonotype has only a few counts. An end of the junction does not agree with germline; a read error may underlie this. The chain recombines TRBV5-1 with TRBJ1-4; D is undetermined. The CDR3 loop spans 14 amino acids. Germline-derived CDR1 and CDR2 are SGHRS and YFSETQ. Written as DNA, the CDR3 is TGCGCCAGCAGTTTGGACGGGGAGAGGGAAAAACTGTTTTTT. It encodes CASSLDGEREKLFF.

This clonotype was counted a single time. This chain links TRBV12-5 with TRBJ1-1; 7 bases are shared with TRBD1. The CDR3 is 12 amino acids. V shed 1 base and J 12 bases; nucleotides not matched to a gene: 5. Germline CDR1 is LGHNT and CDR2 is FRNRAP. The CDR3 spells CASGLAQGTSFF. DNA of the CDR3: TGTGCTAGTGGTTTGGCACAGGGGACTTCTTTCTTT. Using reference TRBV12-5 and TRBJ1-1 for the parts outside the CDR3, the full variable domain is DARVTQTPRHKVTEMGQEVTMRCQPILGHNTVFWYRQTMMQGLELLAYFRNRAPLDDSGMPKDRFSAEMPDATLATLKIQPSEPRDSAVYFCASGLAQGTSFFGQGTRLTVV.

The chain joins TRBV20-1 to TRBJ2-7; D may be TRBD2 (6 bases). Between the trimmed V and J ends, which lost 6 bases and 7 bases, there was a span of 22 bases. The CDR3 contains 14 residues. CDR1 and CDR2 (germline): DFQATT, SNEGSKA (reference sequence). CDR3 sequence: CSAPIGEGRNEQYF. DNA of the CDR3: TGCAGTGCGCCCATCGGAGAGGGGAGGAATGAGCAGTACTTC.

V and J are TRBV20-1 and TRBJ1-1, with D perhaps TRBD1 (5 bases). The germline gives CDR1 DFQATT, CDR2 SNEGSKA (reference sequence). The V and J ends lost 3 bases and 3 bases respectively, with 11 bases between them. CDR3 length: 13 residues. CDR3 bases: TGCAGTGCTAGCCCGGGGGGGGACACTGAAGCTTTCTTT. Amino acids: CSASPGGDTEAFF.

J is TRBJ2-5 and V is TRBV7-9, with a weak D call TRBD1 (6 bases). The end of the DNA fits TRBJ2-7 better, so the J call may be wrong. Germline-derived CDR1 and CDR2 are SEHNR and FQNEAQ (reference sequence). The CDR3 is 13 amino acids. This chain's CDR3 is CASRITGSYEQYF. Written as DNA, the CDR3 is TGTGCCAGCAGGATCACAGGGTCTTACGAGCAGTACTTC.

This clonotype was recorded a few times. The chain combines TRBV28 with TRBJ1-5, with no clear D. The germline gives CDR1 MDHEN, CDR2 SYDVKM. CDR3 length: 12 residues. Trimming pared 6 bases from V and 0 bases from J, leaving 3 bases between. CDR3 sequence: CASRISNQPQHF. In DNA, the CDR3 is TGTGCCAGCAGGATTAGCAATCAGCCCCAGCATTTT.